This record covers a single T cell receptor beta chain. Its antigen remains unknown. This entry comes from a study of OX40 agonist ivuxolimab in advanced cancers. On the study more broadly: In this cohort, patients received ivuxolimab, an agonistic anti-OX40 (CD134) antibody. Dose-escalation cases comprised hepatocellular carcinoma, melanoma, renal cell or head and neck cancer.

Study observations and caveats: There were, on average, more expanded clones in CD8+ T cells than in CD4+.

In germline, CDR1 is LNHDA, CDR2 SQIVND (reference sequence). Unmatched junction bases numbered 15, after V lost 6 bases and J lost 6 bases. This CDR3 has 17 residues. Assay: immunoSEQ multiplex PCR; the TCRdb copy retains only in-frame clones and omits some. The sample lists over 65,000 clones, about 80% seen once, with 5.5% in the top ten. Sequences were derived from CD4+ or CD8+ T cells sorted from blood, sampled in a trial of the OX40 agonist ivuxolimab. The rearrangement joins TRBV19 to TRBJ2-2, with TRBD1 identical over 8 bases. The sequence was collected from an adult with an advanced solid tumor such as melanoma, head and neck, liver or kidney cancer. The CDR3 region has the DNA TGTGCCAGTAGCACCCACCGGACAGGGCAAAGGGCCGGGGAGCTGTTTTTT. Translation gives CASSTHRTGQRAGELFF.